This T cell receptor beta chain was captured in a study of circulating and synovial CD4+ cells in juvenile arthritis. The CDR3 runs 14 residues. Trimming took 5 bases from V and 2 from J; bases not matched to a gene: 2. CDR1 and CDR2 (germline): MNHEY, SVGAGI. Method: immunoSEQ multiplex PCR; TCRdb's copy keeps in-frame clones and lacks some. Among around 13,000 clones listed, approximately 88% were seen once. The rearrangement uses TRBV6-5 and TRBJ1-4; 7 bases are a match to TRBD1. The sequenced sample was CD4+ T cells from synovial fluid. This sequence originates from a human patient with juvenile idiopathic arthritis. Some clones in this sample may be carry-over from other donors' samples. Here the CDR3 DNA reads TGTGCCAGCAGTAAACAGGGGACTAATGAAAAACTGTTTTTT. Its translation: CASSKQGTNEKLFF.